This entry concerns a single TCR beta chain. Antigen: not known. This CDR3 spans 14 amino acids. Germline CDR1 SQVTM, CDR2 ANQGSEA. V lost 4 bases, J lost 4 bases, and 16 bases lay in between. This sample's time point: persistent/refractory GD, antithyroid drugs over 5 years with positive TRAb. PBMC-extracted RNA yielded the TCR library. The data stem from a study of regulatory T cells in long-lasting Graves disease. Across the study: Graves' disease counted as persistent after over 5 years of antithyroid drugs with positive TSH receptor antibodies.

Findings of the study overall: Among samples with persistent disease, TRBV28, TRBJ1-2 and TRBJ2-5 were favored. Few sampled subjects may have lowered accuracy.

The TCR beta library used iRepertoire HTBI primers with Arm-PCR amplification of CDR3. In the original workflow: Sample data revealed about 60 TRBV and 12 to 15 TRBJ segments. TCRdb independently ran MiXCR on the multiplex PCR reads; one entry per CDR3 protein. These V and J calls originate from TCRdb's pipeline instead of the authors' own analysis. The repertoire consists of 650,000 to 700,000 distinct CDR3 sequences, with 30% occurring once and the leading ten covering 35% to 55%. The TCR sequence derives from a female donor with Graves disease. The gene calls are TRBV29-1 and TRBJ1-2; D possibly corresponds to TRBD1 (5 bases). The sample was peripheral blood mononuclear cells (PBMCs), taken when the disease was refractory, from a patient treated with antithyroid drugs. The CDR3 protein is CSVGPQGVSYGYTF. The DNA for the CDR3 is TGCAGCGTTGGTCCCCAGGGAGTCTCCTATGGCTACACCTTC.